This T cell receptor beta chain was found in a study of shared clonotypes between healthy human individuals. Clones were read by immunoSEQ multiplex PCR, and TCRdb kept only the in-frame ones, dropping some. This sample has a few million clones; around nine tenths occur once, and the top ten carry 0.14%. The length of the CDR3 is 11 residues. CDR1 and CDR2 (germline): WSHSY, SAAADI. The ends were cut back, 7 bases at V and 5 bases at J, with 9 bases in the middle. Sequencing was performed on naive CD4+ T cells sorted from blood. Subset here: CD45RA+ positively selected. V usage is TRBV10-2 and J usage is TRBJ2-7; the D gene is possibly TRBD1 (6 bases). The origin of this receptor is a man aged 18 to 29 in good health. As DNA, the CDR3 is TGCGCCAGCAACGACAGGAACGAGCAGTACTTC. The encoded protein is CASNDRNEQYF.